The rows below give T cell receptor beta chains drawn from one sample of a study of shared clonotypes between healthy human individuals. Some clones are missing from TCRdb's copy, which holds only in-frame ones; the method was immunoSEQ multiplex PCR. The sample carries around 2.1 million clones, about 94% recorded once. The sample comprised naive CD4+ T cells sorted from blood. Receptors were obtained from a man aged 18 to 35 in good health. The CDR3 runs from the conserved cysteine through the conserved F or W. The D gene is left open where the match is weak. The size field is filled for only some rows; it gives once, few, many or a size class.

- TRBJ2-5 TRBV4-1 - TGCGCCAGCAGCCAAAGTGGGTACCAAGAGACCCAGTACTTC CASSQSGYQETQYF
- TRBJ2-7 TRBV9 - TGTGCCAGCACCGGTCCCAGAGGTGGGCTGTACTTC CASTGPRGGLYF
TRBD2 TRBJ2-7 TRBV6-1 - TGTGCCAGCAGTGCACTAGCGGGGGCTACCTACGAGCAGTACTTC CASSALAGATYEQYF
- TRBJ2-7 TRBV7-2 - TGTGCCAGCAGCTTAGCAGGGGTAAGCTTCGACTTC CASSLAGVSFDF
TRBD2 TRBJ2-7 TRBV2 once TGTGCCAGCAGCGCCGCCCCCCTAGCGGGGGGGCCAGAGCAGTACTTC CASSAAPLAGGPEQYF
- TRBJ1-6 TRBV14 - TGTGCCAGCAGCCAAGATAGACACACCAATTCACCCCTCCACTTT CASSQDRHTNSPLHF
TRBD1 TRBJ1-5 TRBV27 - TGTGCCAGCAGCCGGACAGGGGTCGGAAATCAGCCCCAGCATTTT CASSRTGVGNQPQHF
- TRBJ1-1 TRBV9 - TGTGCCAGCAGCGAACGGGACTATCCGGGCACTGAAGCTTTCTTT CASSERDYPGTEAFF
- TRBJ2-6 TRBV15 - TGTGCCACCAAAGACTCCCGGTCCCCTGGGGCCAACGTCCTGACTTTC CATKDSRSPGANVLTF
- TRBJ2-7 TRBV5-1 - TGCGCCAGCAGCTTAAACAGGGTCGGCCACGAGCAGTACTTC CASSLNRVGHEQYF
TRBD1 TRBJ1-6 TRBV7-9 - TGTGCCAGCAGCCCGACAGGGGTCTATAATTCACCCCTCCACTTT CASSPTGVYNSPLHF
TRBD1 TRBJ1-1 TRBV2 - TGTGCCAGCAGAGGGACAGGGGCAACTGAAGCTTTCTTT CASRGTGATEAFF
- TRBJ2-1 TRBV5-6 - TGTGCCAGCAGCTTGTCGCTGCCGGGCAATGAGCAGTTCTTC CASSLSLPGNEQFF
- TRBJ2-2 TRBV2 - TGTGCCAGCATGTTCCAGAGAGTAGGCACCGGGGAGCTGTTTTTT CASMFQRVGTGELFF
TRBD1 TRBJ1-1 TRBV6-5 - TGTGCCAGCAGCAGGACAGGGGGGACTGAAGCTTTCTTT CASSRTGGTEAFF
TRBD1 TRBJ2-7 TRBV19 - TGTGCCAGTAGTATGGCGACAGGGGGCCGGGACGAGCAGTACTTC CASSMATGGRDEQYF
TRBD1 TRBJ1-5 TRBV7-8 - TGTGCCAGCAGCTTAGGGACAGGACCTAATCAGCCCCAGCATTTT CASSLGTGPNQPQHF
- TRBJ1-2 TRBV2 - TGTGCCAGCAGCCCCTTGCTGGGCGGTACGAACTATGGCTACACCTTC CASSPLLGGTNYGYTF
- TRBJ1-2 TRBV5-1 - TGCGCCAGCAGCCTGACGATGGCCGACGGAGATGGCTACACCTTC CASSLTMADGDGYTF
- TRBJ2-1 TRBV7-9 - TGTGCCAGCAGCGGGGGGCCTCACAATGAGCAGTTCTTC CASSGGPHNEQFF
TRBD2 TRBJ2-3 TRBV11-3 - TGTGCCAGCAGCTTAGGAAAGACCGGGGGGGCAGATACGCAGTATTTT CASSLGKTGGADTQYF
- TRBJ2-1 TRBV2 once TGTGCCAGCACTCAACGGAGGTTTTGGGAGCAGTTCTTC CASTQRRFWEQFF
- TRBJ1-6 TRBV7-2 - TGTGCCAGCAGCTTAGCCTCGTTCCGGGCCTCCAATTCACCCCTCCACTTT CASSLASFRASNSPLHF
TRBD1 TRBJ1-5 TRBV28 - TGTGCCAGCAGCCCGGGACAGCCTCGTCAGCCCCAGCATTTT CASSPGQPRQPQHF
- TRBJ1-4 TRBV2 - TGTGCCAGCAGTGCCCGACAGATCTCTAATGAAAAACTGTTTTTT CASSARQISNEKLFF
TRBD1 TRBJ1-2 TRBV25-1 - TGTGCCAGCAGTGAAAACCCGGGACAGGGGGCGTATGGCTACACCTTC CASSENPGQGAYGYTF
- TRBJ2-7 TRBV19 - TGTGCCAGTAGTACAGCCTACGAGCAGTACTTC CASSTAYEQYF
- TRBJ1-5 TRBV7-8 - TGTGCCAGCAGCGTGCAGGGGTATCAGCCCCAGCATTTT CASSVQGYQPQHF
- TRBJ1-2 TRBV6-5 - TGTGCCAGCAGTTACTCCGGCCGGGTTTGGGATGGCTACACCTTC CASSYSGRVWDGYTF
- TRBJ2-1 TRBV2 - TGTGCCTGCTGGGTGGAGGGCCTCAATGAGCAGTTCTTC CACWVEGLNEQFF
- TRBJ2-7 TRBV14 - TGTGCCAGCAGCCAAGTCTTAGGTCGGGCTTCCTACGAGCAGTACTTC CASSQVLGRASYEQYF
TRBD2 TRBJ2-1 TRBV7-2 - TGTGCCAGCAGCTCGGGACTAGCCAACAATGAGCAGTTCTTC CASSSGLANNEQFF
- TRBJ2-3 TRBV30 - TGTGCCTCTGCATTAGATACAGATACGCAGTATTTT CASALDTDTQYF
TRBD1 TRBJ1-4 TRBV28 once TGTGCCAGCAGTTTTACAGGGGGCTGGATTAATGAAAAACTGTTTTTT CASSFTGGWINEKLFF
- TRBJ2-1 TRBV14 once TGTGCCAGCAGCCGAACAGGGAAGTCGGGTAGCGGAGGACTCTACAATGAGCAGTTCTTC CASSRTGKSGSGGLYNEQFF
- TRBJ2-7 TRBV2 - TGTGCCAGCAGTGGACGGCAGAACTACGAGCAGTACTTC CASSGRQNYEQYF
- TRBJ2-5 TRBV7-2 once TGTGCCAGCAGCTTAGCACAGGGAGGGGAGACCCAGTACTTC CASSLAQGGETQYF
TRBD2 TRBJ2-2 TRBV19 - TGTGCCAGTAGTGTGACTAGCGGGAGGGCCCTCCTTAGCACCGGGGAGCTGTTTTTT CASSVTSGRALLSTGELFF
- TRBJ1-6 TRBV5-5 - TGTGCCAGCAGCGCAAACAGGGAAAGCTCCTATAATTCACCCCTCCACTTT CASSANRESSYNSPLHF
- TRBJ2-3 TRBV7-9 once TGTGCCAGCAGCCCCAAGGTGGGGGTTACCACAGATACGCAGTATTTT CASSPKVGVTTDTQYF
- TRBJ2-7 TRBV21-1 - TGTGCCAGCAGCTCCCGGGGCCTCTTCTACGAGCAGTACTTC CASSSRGLFYEQYF
- TRBJ1-2 TRBV6-5 - TGTGCCAGCAGTTATTCGAACAGGCCCCACTATGGCTACACCTTC CASSYSNRPHYGYTF
TRBD2 TRBJ2-5 TRBV5-1 - TGCGCCAGCAGGTTGACTAGCGGGGGGCCCTACTTC CASRLTSGGPYF
TRBD2 TRBJ2-1 TRBV5-1 - TGCGCCAGCAGGTTTTGGACTAGCGGGTCGGGTGAGCAGTTCTTC CASRFWTSGSGEQFF
TRBD1 TRBJ1-5 TRBV6-1 - TGTGCCAGCAGTCGGACAGGTGTGGATCAGCCCCAGCATTTT CASSRTGVDQPQHF
- TRBJ1-5 TRBV21-1 - TGTGCCAGCAGCAAAGGAGGGTCGCGGACAACTAGCAATCAGCCCCAGCATTTT CASSKGGSRTTSNQPQHF
TRBD1 TRBJ2-7 TRBV5-1 - TGCGCCAGCAGCTTGGAGGGACAGGCTACGATTACTGTCTTC CASSLEGQATITVF
- TRBJ1-4 TRBV27 - TGTGCCAGCAGTTTGGTGTTCAGGGCGAATGAAAAACTGTTTTTT CASSLVFRANEKLFF
- TRBJ2-7 TRBV2 - TGTGCCAGCCATAGCATTTACGAGCAGTACTTC CASHSIYEQYF
- TRBJ1-1 TRBV2 - TGTGCCAGCAGTTGGGATGCGGTCATGAACACTGAAGCTTTCTTT CASSWDAVMNTEAFF
- TRBJ1-1 TRBV14 - TGTGCCAGCCCCCCCCGGGGGGGCTGGGGTACTGAAGCTTTCTTT CASPPRGGWGTEAFF
- TRBJ1-4 TRBV5-1 - TGCGCCAGCAGCCCAGGATCCTCAGCAACTAATGAAAAACTGTTTTTT CASSPGSSATNEKLFF
TRBD2 TRBJ2-7 TRBV11-2 - TGTGCCAGCAGCGATCTCGGCCTCCTAGCGGGCTTCTACGAGCAGTACTTC CASSDLGLLAGFYEQYF
TRBD1 TRBJ1-6 TRBV30 once TGTGCCTGGACATCCGGGACAGGGAATTCACCCCTCCACTTT CAWTSGTGNSPLHF
- TRBJ1-2 TRBV5-5 few TGTGCCAGCAGCTTCAGTGGTGAATATGGCTACACCTTC CASSFSGEYGYTF